The rows below give T cell receptor beta chains drawn from one sample of a study of blood T cell repertoires in COVID-19. Generated by immunoSEQ multiplex PCR, the TCRdb table keeps only in-frame clones and is missing some. The sample gives 250,000 to 350,000 clones, approximately 90% of which show up once; about 0.8% is in the top ten. What was sequenced was peripheral blood. The receptors shown here come from a man younger than 40 with acute or convalescent COVID-19. CDR3s include the opening cysteine and the closing phenylalanine or tryptophan. The D gene is left open where the match is weak. Rows may omit the clone size; those that give it use once, few, many or a size class.

d_gene,j_gene,v_gene,abundance,CDR3nt,CDR3aa
NA,TRBJ1-4,TRBV11-2,NA,TGTGCCAGCAGCTTAACAGGGAGGGCTAATGAAAAACTGTTTTTT,CASSLTGRANEKLFF
NA,TRBJ2-5,TRBV5-1,NA,TGCGCCAGCAGGGAGGAAGAGACCCAGTACTTC,CASREEETQYF
NA,TRBJ1-3,TRBV5-4,NA,TGTGCCAGCAGCCCGAATCCACAGGGTTTGAGTTCTGGAAACACCATATATTTT,CASSPNPQGLSSGNTIYF
TRBD2,TRBJ2-7,TRBV6-2/TRBV6-3,NA,TGTGCCAGCAGTTACTCATCTAGCGGGGGGGCGTTCAGCGAGCAGTACTTC,CASSYSSSGGAFSEQYF
NA,TRBJ2-2,TRBV5-1,NA,TGCGCCAGCAGCTCGCTCGGATTCGGGACCGGGGAGCTGTTTTTT,CASSSLGFGTGELFF
NA,TRBJ2-1,TRBV9,NA,TGTGCCAGCAATGGGGCACACAATGAGCAGTTCTTC,CASNGAHNEQFF
NA,TRBJ2-7,TRBV6-5,NA,TGTGCCAGCAGTTATCATCGACGGACAGCAAACTACGAGCAGTACTTC,CASSYHRRTANYEQYF
NA,TRBJ2-7,TRBV7-9,few,TGTGCCAGCAGCCTCCGGGACGAGCAGTACTTC,CASSLRDEQYF
NA,TRBJ2-7,TRBV5-1,NA,TGCGCCAGCAGCTTTGGACACGGTCCCTCCTACGAGCAGTACTTC,CASSFGHGPSYEQYF
NA,TRBJ2-3,TRBV2,NA,TGTGCCAGCAGTGATGGTCTAGACACAGATACGCAGTATTTT,CASSDGLDTDTQYF
NA,TRBJ1-1,TRBV19,NA,TGTGCCAGTACTCCACAGGGACTGAACACTGAAGCTTTCTTT,CASTPQGLNTEAFF
NA,TRBJ1-1,TRBV7-3,NA,TGTGCCAGCAGCTTATTAGGGGCCTTGAACACTGAAGCTTTCTTT,CASSLLGALNTEAFF
TRBD2,TRBJ2-1,TRBV7-9,NA,TGTGCCAGCATCCTAGCGGGGAGAATTGATGGGTACAATGAGCAGTTCTTC,CASILAGRIDGYNEQFF
NA,TRBJ1-4,TRBV27,few,TGTGCCAGCGGTCTACTTCAAACTAATGAAAAACTGTTTTTT,CASGLLQTNEKLFF
NA,TRBJ2-5,TRBV19,once,TGTGCCAGTAGTATTGAGGGCCAGGGGCACCGGGAGACCCAGTACTTC,CASSIEGQGHRETQYF
NA,TRBJ1-6,TRBV9,NA,TGTGCCAGCAGCACTTCATTAAGTCTAAATTCACCCCTCCACTTT,CASSTSLSLNSPLHF
TRBD1,TRBJ2-1,TRBV11-2,NA,TGTGCCAGCAGCATTGACAGGGCTGGGCAGTTCTTC,CASSIDRAGQFF
TRBD1,TRBJ2-5,TRBV4-1,NA,TGCGCCAGCAGCCAAGATAGGGGACAGGGGGGAGAGACCCAGTACTTC,CASSQDRGQGGETQYF
NA,TRBJ2-3,TRBV7-3,NA,TGTGCCAGCAGCTTGTCCCGGGGAGATACGCAGTATTTT,CASSLSRGDTQYF
TRBD1,TRBJ1-2,TRBV28,NA,TGTGCCAGCAGTAGCGACGGGGACAGAACCTATGGCTACACCTTC,CASSSDGDRTYGYTF
NA,TRBJ2-2,TRBV12-5,NA,TGTGCTAGTGGTTTGGTACGGTGGGACAAGGGCACCGGGGAGCTGTTTTTT,CASGLVRWDKGTGELFF
TRBD2,TRBJ2-4,TRBV30,once,TGTGCCTGGAGTGTCCCTAGGGGCGGGAGAACCAAAAACATTCAGTACTTC,CAWSVPRGGRTKNIQYF
TRBD1,TRBJ2-7,TRBV28,NA,TGTGCCAGCAGGGGCGCCGGGACAGGAGCCTACGAGCAGTACTTC,CASRGAGTGAYEQYF
NA,TRBJ2-3,TRBV7-9,NA,TGTGCCAGCAGCCAGTCAGGGACAGATACGCAGTATTTT,CASSQSGTDTQYF
NA,TRBJ1-4,TRBV6-1,NA,TGTGCCAGCAGTGAATGGGGCATGGGGTATAATGAAAAACTGTTTTTT,CASSEWGMGYNEKLFF
TRBD1,TRBJ1-5,TRBV19,NA,TGTGCCAGTAGGGACAGGCCATATAGCAATCAGCCCCAGCATTTT,CASRDRPYSNQPQHF
NA,TRBJ1-1,TRBV6-5,NA,TGTGCCAGCTCAGGGAACACTGAAGCTTTCTTT,CASSGNTEAFF
NA,TRBJ2-1,TRBV11-2,NA,TGTGCCAGCAGCTTTGGTGGCGGCCCAACTGAGCAGTTCTTC,CASSFGGGPTEQFF
TRBD2,TRBJ2-2,TRBV4-1,NA,TGCGCCAGCGGGAGGGACTCGCCCGTCGGCGGGGAGCTGTTTTTT,CASGRDSPVGGELFF
TRBD1,TRBJ2-3,TRBV7-9,NA,TGTGCCAGCAGGGACGACAGGGTCTCAGATACGCAGTATTTT,CASRDDRVSDTQYF
TRBD1,TRBJ1-5,TRBV7-2,NA,TGTGCCAGCAGCTATCCGGGACAGCAGAATCAGCCCCAGCATTTT,CASSYPGQQNQPQHF
NA,TRBJ2-1,TRBV29-1,few,TGCAGCGTACCTTCTTCGACTGGGCAGTTCTTC,CSVPSSTGQFF
NA,TRBJ2-7,TRBV6-5,NA,TGTGCCAGCCGCCGGGGTGGGAGCTCCTACGAGCAGTACTTC,CASRRGGSSYEQYF
TRBD1,TRBJ2-1,TRBV5-5,NA,TGTGCCAGCAGCTTGGCCGCAGGGGGCAGGAATGAGCAGTTCTTC,CASSLAAGGRNEQFF
TRBD1,TRBJ1-1,TRBV5-6,NA,TGTGCCAGCAGCTCAATTTACGGGACAGGTGAAGCTTTCTTT,CASSSIYGTGEAFF
TRBD2,TRBJ2-1,TRBV5-6,NA,TGTGCCAGCCGCGGACTAGCGGGAGCCCACAATGAGCAGTTCTTC,CASRGLAGAHNEQFF
NA,TRBJ2-1,TRBV7-3,NA,TGTGCCAGCAGCCAATCCCCGACTAATGAGCAGTTCTTC,CASSQSPTNEQFF
NA,TRBJ2-1,TRBV14,NA,TGTGCCAGCAGCCCCGCCCTATTAGCCTCCTACAATGAGCAGTTCTTC,CASSPALLASYNEQFF
NA,TRBJ2-1,TRBV30,NA,TGTGCCTGGAGTGTACGAACGGGAGAAGGTGGTGAGCAGTTCTTC,CAWSVRTGEGGEQFF
TRBD2,TRBJ2-5,TRBV29-1,NA,TGCAGCGGATACGGACTAGCGTGGGAGACCCAGTACTTC,CSGYGLAWETQYF
NA,TRBJ2-7,TRBV28,NA,TGTGCCAGCAGCCGGGAACACTCACACGAGCAGTACTTC,CASSREHSHEQYF
TRBD1,TRBJ2-7,TRBV5-1,NA,TGCGCCAGCTCTCCCGGGACAGGCTCCTACGAGCAGTACTTC,CASSPGTGSYEQYF
TRBD2,TRBJ2-2,TRBV11-3,NA,TGTGCCAGCAGCTTAGGAGGCCGGGCAGCGGGACCGAACACCGGGGAGCTGTTTTTT,CASSLGGRAAGPNTGELFF
TRBD1,TRBJ1-6,TRBV27,NA,TGTGCCAGCACCGCACCGGGACAGGGTTCGGGCCTCCACTTT,CASTAPGQGSGLHF
TRBD2,TRBJ2-1,TRBV3-1/TRBV3-2,NA,TGTGCCAGCAGCCGGACTAGCGGGATTAACAATGAGCAGTTCTTC,CASSRTSGINNEQFF
TRBD1,TRBJ2-5,TRBV2,NA,TGTGCCAGCAAACAGGGGTACCAAGAGACCCAGTACTTC,CASKQGYQETQYF